This TCR beta chain was sequenced in a study of cytomegalovirus exposure and HLA in healthy donors. General study findings and limits: Despite most TCR sequences being rare, some public TCRs occurred in many donors. Subsequent analysis showed first-cohort TCR clusters tending to co-occur in some 110 validation repertoires. The study labeled about 160 TCR beta chains cytomegalovirus-associated.

This clone showed up just once. Its antigen is currently unknown. Measured with immunoSEQ multiplex PCR; TCRdb has only the in-frame clones, and not every one. The table lists about 98,000 clones, approximately 88% of them singletons. V was cut by 5 bases and J by 4 bases, with 14 bases left in between. In germline, CDR1 is SGHVS, CDR2 FQNEAQ. This CDR3 is 14 amino acids long. Sample: PBMCs. The chain joins TRBV7-8 to TRBJ1-2; tentatively, D is TRBD1 (5 bases). The receptor's source is a woman in her 30s in good health and CMV-seronegative. This CDR3 is CASSQQGPAYGYTF. The CDR3 DNA sequence: TGTGCCAGCAGCCAGCAGGGCCCCGCCTATGGCTACACCTTC.